This TCR beta chain appears in the sequencing data of a study of shared clonotypes between healthy human individuals. Study context: CD4 naive and CD4 memory each took three plates per donor, while CD8 naive took two and CD8 memory one. Whole-study findings and limits: A generally larger estimated richness was seen in naive subsets than in memory subsets.

The table lists this clone with a few counts. The antigen remains undetermined. Additional DNA sequences in this sample encode the identical CDR3. The CDR3 totals 13 residues. V lost 4 bases, J lost 6 bases, and 5 bases stayed unmatched. The germline V gene encodes CDR1 SSHAT and CDR2 FNYEAQ (reference sequence). Method: immunoSEQ multiplex PCR; TCRdb's copy keeps in-frame clones and lacks some. The table has roughly 680,000 clones, around 77% seen once. Sequenced material: memory CD4+ T cells sorted from blood. Subset described: CD45RA-negative fraction. V is TRBV7-7 and J is TRBJ2-7; 8 bases line up with TRBD1. The clonotype was recovered from a woman aged 25 to 39 in good health. CDR3 residues: CASSSDREGEQYF. The CDR3 bases are TGTGCCAGCAGCTCGGACAGGGAAGGCGAGCAGTACTTC.